This T cell receptor beta chain originates from a study of CD8+ T cells in alopecia areata. Study at large: Tofacitinib was taken orally by treated patients, and the dose was 5 to 10 mg twice daily.

Alopecia areata patients had lesional scalp punch biopsies and peripheral blood taken from them. Sorting of CD4+ and CD8+ T cells was performed on PBMCs. Germline CDR1 reads GTSNPN; CDR2 reads SVGIG (reference sequence). Trimming left V 1 base short and J 8 bases short, with 11 bases between. The CDR3 runs to 13 residues. Sequencing templates came from extracted RNA that was reverse transcribed into cDNA. Here immunoSEQ multiplex PCR was the method, and the copy in TCRdb shows in-frame clones only, minus some. The data hold 110,000 to 150,000 clones, with 58% observed a single time. Study findings and constraints: Sequences from scalp samples also cover resident alphabeta T cells of normal skin.

This clone was seen a handful of times. The antigen remains unidentified. The TCR comes from a human donor with alopecia areata. Sequencing used CD4+ T cells sorted from blood, obtained at week 0. The chain couples TRBV30 to TRBJ1-4; D is unresolved. CDR3 in amino acids: CAWSENSYEKLFF. CDR3 bases: TGTGCCTGGAGTGAGAACAGCTACGAAAAACTGTTTTTT.